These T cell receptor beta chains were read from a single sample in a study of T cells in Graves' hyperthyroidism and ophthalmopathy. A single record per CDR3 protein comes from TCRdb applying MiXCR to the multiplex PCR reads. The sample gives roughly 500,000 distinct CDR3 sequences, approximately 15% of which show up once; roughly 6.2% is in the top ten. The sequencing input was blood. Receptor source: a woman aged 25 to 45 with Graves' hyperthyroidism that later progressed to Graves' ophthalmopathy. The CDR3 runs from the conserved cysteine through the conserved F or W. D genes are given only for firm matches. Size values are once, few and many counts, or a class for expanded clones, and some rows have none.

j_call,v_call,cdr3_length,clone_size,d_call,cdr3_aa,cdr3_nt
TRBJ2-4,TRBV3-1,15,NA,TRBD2,CASSREGLAENIQYF,TGTGCCAGCAGCCGGGAGGGATTAGCCGAAAACATTCAGTACTTC
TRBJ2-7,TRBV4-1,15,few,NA,CASSQGHFARYEQYF,TGCGCCAGCAGCCAGGGACATTTTGCGAGGTACGAGCAGTACTTC
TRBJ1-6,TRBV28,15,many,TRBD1,CASSSDRGVISPLHF,TGTGCCAGCAGTTCGGACAGGGGGGTAATTTCACCCCTCCACTTT
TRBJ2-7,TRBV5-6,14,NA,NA,CASSGWGRTYEQYF,TGTGCCAGCAGCGGGTGGGGGCGTACCTACGAGCAGTACTTC
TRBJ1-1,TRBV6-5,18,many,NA,CASSYSVEWGAGGTEAFF,TGTGCCAGCAGTTACTCGGTCGAGTGGGGGGCCGGGGGCACTGAAGCTTTCTTT
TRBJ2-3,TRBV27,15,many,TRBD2,CASKEAGGSTDTQYF,TGTGCCAGCAAAGAAGCGGGAGGCTCCACAGATACGCAGTATTTT
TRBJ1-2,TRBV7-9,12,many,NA,CASSPTMGGYTF,TGTGCCAGCAGCCCGACCATGGGAGGCTACACCTTC
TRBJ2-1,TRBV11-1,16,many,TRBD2,CASSPPGGPGHNEQFF,TGTGCCAGCAGCCCGCCGGGAGGGCCAGGACACAATGAGCAGTTCTTC
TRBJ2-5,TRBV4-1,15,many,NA,CASSPLRTVGETQYF,TGCGCCAGCAGCCCCCTCCGGACGGTGGGAGAGACCCAGTACTTC
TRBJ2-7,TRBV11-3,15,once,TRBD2,CASSERSSGSYEQYF,TGTGCCAGCAGCGAGCGGTCTAGCGGATCCTACGAGCAGTACTTC
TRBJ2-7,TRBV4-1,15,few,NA,CASSPGPRRDYEQYF,TGCGCCAGCAGCCCCGGGCCTCGCCGGGACTACGAGCAGTACTTC
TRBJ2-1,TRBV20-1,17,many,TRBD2,CSAKADHSGSSYNEQFF,TGCAGTGCTAAAGCCGATCATAGCGGGAGTTCCTACAATGAGCAGTTCTTC
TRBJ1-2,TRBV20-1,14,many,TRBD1,CSAPNDRDLGGYTF,TGCAGTGCTCCCAACGACAGGGACCTTGGGGGCTACACCTTC
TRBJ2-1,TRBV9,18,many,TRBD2,CASSIEGALAGLSNEQFF,TGTGCCAGTAGTATTGAAGGAGCGTTAGCGGGCTTATCCAATGAGCAGTTCTTC
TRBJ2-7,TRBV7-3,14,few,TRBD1,CASSLWDREGEQYF,TGTGCCAGCAGCTTATGGGACAGGGAAGGCGAGCAGTACTTC
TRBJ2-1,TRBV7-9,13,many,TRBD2,CASTESGRHEQFF,TGTGCCAGCACGGAGAGCGGGAGGCATGAGCAGTTCTTC
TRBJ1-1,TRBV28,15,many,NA,CASSSRGGLGTEAFF,TGTGCCAGCAGTTCCCGAGGTGGTCTGGGCACTGAAGCTTTCTTT
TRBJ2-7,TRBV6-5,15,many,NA,CASSYDFGPRDEQYF,TGTGCCAGCAGTTACGACTTTGGGCCGCGGGACGAGCAGTACTTC